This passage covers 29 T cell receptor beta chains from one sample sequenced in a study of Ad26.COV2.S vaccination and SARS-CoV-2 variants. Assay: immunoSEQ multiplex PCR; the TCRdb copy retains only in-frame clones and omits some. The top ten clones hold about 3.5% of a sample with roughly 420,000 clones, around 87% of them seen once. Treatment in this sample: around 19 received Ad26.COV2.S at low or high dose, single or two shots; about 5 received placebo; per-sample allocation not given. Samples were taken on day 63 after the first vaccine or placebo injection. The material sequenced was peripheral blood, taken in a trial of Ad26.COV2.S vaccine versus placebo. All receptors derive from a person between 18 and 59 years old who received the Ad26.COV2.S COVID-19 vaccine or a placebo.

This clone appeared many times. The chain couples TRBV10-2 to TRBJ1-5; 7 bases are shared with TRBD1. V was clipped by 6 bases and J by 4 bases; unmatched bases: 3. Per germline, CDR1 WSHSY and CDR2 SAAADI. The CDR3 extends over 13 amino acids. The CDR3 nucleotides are TGCGCCAGCAGAGAACAGGGGAATCAGCCCCAGCATTTT. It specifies CASREQGNQPQHF.

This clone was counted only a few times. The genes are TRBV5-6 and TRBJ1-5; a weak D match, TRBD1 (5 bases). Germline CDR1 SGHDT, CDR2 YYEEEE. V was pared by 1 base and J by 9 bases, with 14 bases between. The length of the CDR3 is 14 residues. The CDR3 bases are TGTGCCAGCAGCTTGCTCGGGGCATCTACGCCCCAGCATTTT. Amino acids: CASSLLGASTPQHF.

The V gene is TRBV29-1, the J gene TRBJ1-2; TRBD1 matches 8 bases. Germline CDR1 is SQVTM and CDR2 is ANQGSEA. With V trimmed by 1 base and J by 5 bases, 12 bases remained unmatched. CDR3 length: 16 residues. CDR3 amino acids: CSVEARDRRALYGYTF. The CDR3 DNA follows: TGCAGCGTTGAAGCCCGGGACAGGCGGGCCTTATATGGCTACACCTTC. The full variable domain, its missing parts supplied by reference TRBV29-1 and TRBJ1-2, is SAVISQKPSRDICQRGTSLTIQCQVDSQVTMMFWYRQQPGQSLTLIATANQGSEATYESGFVIDKFPISRPNLTFSTLTVSNMSPEDSSIYLCSVEARDRRALYGYTFGSGTRLTVV.

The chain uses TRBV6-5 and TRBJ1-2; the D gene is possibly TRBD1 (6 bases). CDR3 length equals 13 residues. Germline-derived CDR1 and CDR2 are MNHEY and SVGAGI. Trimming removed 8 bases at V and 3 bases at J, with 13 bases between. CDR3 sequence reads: CASGGRGDYGYTF. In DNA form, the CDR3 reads TGTGCCAGCGGAGGCAGGGGAGACTATGGCTACACCTTC.

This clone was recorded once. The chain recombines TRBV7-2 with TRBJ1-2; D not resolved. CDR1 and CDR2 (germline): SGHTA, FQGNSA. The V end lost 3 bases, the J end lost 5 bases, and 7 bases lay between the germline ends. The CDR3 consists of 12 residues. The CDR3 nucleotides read TGTGCCAGCAGCTTTCGGGAGTATGGCTACACCTTC. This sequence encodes CASSFREYGYTF. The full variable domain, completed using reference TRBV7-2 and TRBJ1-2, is GAGVSQSPSNKVTEKGKDVELRCDPISGHTALYWYRQSLGQGLEFLIYFQGNSAPDKSGLPSDRFSAERTGGSVSTLTIQRTQQEDSAVYLCASSFREYGYTFGSGTRLTVV.

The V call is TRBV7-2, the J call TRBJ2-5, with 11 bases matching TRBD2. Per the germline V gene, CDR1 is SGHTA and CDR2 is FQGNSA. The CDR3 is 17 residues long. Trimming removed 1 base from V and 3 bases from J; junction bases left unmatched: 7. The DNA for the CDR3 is TGTGCCAGCAGCTTAGGTGTAGCGGGGGGGCCGGAAGAGACCCAGTACTTC. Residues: CASSLGVAGGPEETQYF.

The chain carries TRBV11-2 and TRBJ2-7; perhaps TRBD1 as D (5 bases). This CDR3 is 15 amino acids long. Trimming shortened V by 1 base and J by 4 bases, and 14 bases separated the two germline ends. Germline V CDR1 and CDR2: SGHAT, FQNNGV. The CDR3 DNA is TGTGCCAGCAGCTTAGTAACGCAGGGATTTTACGAGCAGTACTTC. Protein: CASSLVTQGFYEQYF.

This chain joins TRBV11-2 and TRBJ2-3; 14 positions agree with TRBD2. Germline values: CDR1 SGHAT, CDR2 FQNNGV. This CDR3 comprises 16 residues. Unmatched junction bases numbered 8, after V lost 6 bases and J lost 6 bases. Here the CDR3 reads CASRRLAGGYGDTQYF. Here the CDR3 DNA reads TGTGCCAGCAGGAGACTAGCGGGGGGGTATGGGGATACGCAGTATTTT.

CDR3 coding DNA: TGTGCCAGCAGTTTAGACAGGGGAGTGACAGATACGCAGTATTTT. It yields the protein CASSLDRGVTDTQYF. The chain employs TRBV28 and TRBJ2-3; the match to TRBD1 covers 8 bases. Losses at the gene ends were 2 bases for V and 3 bases for J; bases not matched to a gene: 4. The CDR3 is 15 amino acids. Germline-derived CDR1 and CDR2 are MDHEN and SYDVKM.

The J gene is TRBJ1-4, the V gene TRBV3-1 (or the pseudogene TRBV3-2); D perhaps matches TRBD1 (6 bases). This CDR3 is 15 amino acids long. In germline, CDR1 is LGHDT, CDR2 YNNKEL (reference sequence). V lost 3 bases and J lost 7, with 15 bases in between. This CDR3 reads CASSQAGTPGEKLFF. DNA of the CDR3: TGTGCCAGCAGCCAGGCCGGGACACCCGGTGAAAAACTGTTTTTT.

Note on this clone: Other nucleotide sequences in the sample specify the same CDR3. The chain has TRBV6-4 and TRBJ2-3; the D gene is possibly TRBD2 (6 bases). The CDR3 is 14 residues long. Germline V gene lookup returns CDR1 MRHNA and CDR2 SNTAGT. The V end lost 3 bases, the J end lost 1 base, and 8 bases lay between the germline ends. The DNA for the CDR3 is TGTGCCAGCAGTGAAGGAGGGGGCACAGATACGCAGTATTTT. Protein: CASSEGGGTDTQYF.

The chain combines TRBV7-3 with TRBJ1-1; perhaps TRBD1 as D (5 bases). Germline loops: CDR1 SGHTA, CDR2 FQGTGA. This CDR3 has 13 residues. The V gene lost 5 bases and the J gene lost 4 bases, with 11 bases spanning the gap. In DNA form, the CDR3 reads TGTGCCAGCAGCCGGGAGAGGGGCACTGAAGCTTTCTTT. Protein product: CASSRERGTEAFF. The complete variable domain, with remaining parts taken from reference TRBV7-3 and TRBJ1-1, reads GAGVSQTPSNKVTEKGKYVELRCDPISGHTALYWYRQSLGQGPEFLIYFQGTGAADDSGLPNDRFFAVRPEGSVSTLKIQRTERGDSAVYLCASSRERGTEAFFGQGTRLTVV.

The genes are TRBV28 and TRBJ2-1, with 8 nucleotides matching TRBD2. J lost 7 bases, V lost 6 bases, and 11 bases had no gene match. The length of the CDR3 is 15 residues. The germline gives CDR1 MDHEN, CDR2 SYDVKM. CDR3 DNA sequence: TGTGCCAGCAGCCAATCCGGGACTAGACGGAATGAGCAGTTCTTC. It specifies CASSQSGTRRNEQFF.

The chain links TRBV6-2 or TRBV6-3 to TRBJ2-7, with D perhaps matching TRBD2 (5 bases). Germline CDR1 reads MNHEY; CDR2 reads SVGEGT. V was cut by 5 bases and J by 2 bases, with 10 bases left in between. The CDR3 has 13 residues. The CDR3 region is CASSSGEAYEQYF. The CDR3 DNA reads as TGTGCCAGCAGTAGCGGAGAAGCCTACGAGCAGTACTTC.

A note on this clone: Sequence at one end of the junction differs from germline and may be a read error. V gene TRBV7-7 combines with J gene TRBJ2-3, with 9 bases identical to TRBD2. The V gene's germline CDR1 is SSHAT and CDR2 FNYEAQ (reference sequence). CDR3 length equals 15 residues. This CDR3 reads CASSRRGGSTDTQYF. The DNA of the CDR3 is TGTGCTAGCAGCCGGCGGGGGGGTAGCACAGATACGCAGTATTTT.

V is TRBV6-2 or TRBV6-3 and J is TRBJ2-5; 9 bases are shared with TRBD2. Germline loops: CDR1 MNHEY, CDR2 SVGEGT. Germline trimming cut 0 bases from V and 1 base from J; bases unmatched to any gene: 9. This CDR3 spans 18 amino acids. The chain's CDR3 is CASSYSLEELAGQETQYF. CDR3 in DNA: TGTGCCAGCAGTTACTCCTTGGAGGAACTAGCGGGCCAAGAGACCCAGTACTTC.

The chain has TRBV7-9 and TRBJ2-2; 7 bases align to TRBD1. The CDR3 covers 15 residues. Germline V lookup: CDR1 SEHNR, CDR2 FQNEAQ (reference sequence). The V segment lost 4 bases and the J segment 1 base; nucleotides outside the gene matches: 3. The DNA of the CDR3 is TGTGCCAGCAGCTCGGACAGGATGAACACCGGGGAGCTGTTTTTT. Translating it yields CASSSDRMNTGELFF.

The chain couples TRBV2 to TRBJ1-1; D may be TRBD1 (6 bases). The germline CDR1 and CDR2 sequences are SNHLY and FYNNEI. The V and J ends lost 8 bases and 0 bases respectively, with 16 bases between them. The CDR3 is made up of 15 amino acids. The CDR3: CASSGGTFMNTEAFF. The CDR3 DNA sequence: TGTGCCAGCTCTGGCGGGACATTCATGAACACTGAAGCTTTCTTT.

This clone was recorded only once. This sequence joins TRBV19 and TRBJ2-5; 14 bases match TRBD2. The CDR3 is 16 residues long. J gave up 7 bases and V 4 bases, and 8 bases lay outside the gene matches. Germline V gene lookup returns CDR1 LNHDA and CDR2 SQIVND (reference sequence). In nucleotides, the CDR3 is TGTGCCAGTAGTACCAGGACTAGCGGGGGGTCCTGGACCCAGTACTTC. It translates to CASSTRTSGGSWTQYF.

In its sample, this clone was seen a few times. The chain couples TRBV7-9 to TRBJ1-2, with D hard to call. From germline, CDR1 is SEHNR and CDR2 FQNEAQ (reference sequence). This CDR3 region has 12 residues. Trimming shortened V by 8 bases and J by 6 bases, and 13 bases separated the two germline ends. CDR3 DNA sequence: TGTGCCAGCGGCGTCGGGGTAAATGGCTACACCTTC. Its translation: CASGVGVNGYTF. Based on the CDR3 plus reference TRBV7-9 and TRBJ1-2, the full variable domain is DTGVSQNPRHKITKRGQNVTFRCDPISEHNRLYWYRQTLGQGPEFLTYFQNEAQLEKSRLLSDRFSAERPKGSFSTLEIQRTEQGDSAMYLCASGVGVNGYTFGSGTRLTVV.

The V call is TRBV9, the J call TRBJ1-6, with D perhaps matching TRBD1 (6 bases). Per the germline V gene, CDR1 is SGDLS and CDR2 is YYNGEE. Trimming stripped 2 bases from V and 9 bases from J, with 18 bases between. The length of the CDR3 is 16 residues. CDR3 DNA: TGTGCCAGCAGCGTTGGGGGGCGAGGCAAGGGTTCACCCCTCCACTTT. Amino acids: CASSVGGRGKGSPLHF.

The CDR3 DNA is TGTGCCAGCAGCTTAGAGATAAACATGAACACTGAAGCTTTCTTT. Residues: CASSLEINMNTEAFF. The gene calls are TRBV7-6 and TRBJ1-1; D unresolved. V was cut by 1 base and J by 0 bases, with 9 bases left in between. Germline lookup yields CDR1 SGHVS and CDR2 FNYEAQ. The CDR3 is 15 amino acids.

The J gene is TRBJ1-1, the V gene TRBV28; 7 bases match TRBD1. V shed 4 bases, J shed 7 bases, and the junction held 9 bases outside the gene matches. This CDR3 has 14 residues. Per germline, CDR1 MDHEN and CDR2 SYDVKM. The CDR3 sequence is CASSSHRGPNEAFF. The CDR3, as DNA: TGTGCCAGCAGTTCCCACAGGGGTCCGAATGAAGCTTTCTTT.

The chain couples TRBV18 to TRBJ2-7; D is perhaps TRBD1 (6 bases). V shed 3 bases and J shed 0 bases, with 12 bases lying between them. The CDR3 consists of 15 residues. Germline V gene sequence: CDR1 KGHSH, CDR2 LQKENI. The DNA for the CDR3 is TGTGCCAGCTCACCTGGGACACCTAGCTCCTACGAGCAGTACTTC. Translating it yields CASSPGTPSSYEQYF.

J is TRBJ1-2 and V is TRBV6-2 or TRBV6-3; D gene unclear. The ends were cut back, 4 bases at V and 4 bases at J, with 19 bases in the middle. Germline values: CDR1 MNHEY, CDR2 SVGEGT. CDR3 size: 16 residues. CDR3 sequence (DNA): TGTGCCAGCAGTTCGCTGAGGGCAAAGGAAGGCTATGGCTACACCTTC. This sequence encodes CASSSLRAKEGYGYTF.

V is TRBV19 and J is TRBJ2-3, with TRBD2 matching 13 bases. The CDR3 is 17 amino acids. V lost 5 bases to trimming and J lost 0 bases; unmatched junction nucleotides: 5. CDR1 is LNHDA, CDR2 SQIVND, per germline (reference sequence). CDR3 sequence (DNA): TGTGCCAGTAGTTGGGGACTAGCGGGGCCTAGCACAGATACGCAGTATTTT. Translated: CASSWGLAGPSTDTQYF.

Written as DNA, the CDR3 is TGTGCCAGCTCACCGGCCCGACGCACAGGGGGTATCCCGAATGAGCAGTTCTTC. Translating it yields CASSPARRTGGIPNEQFF. The chain links TRBV18 to TRBJ2-1; 8 bases match TRBD1. CDR3 length: 18 amino acids. The V segment lost 3 bases and the J segment 7 bases; nucleotides outside the gene matches: 17. The germline V gene has CDR1 KGHSH and CDR2 LQKENI.

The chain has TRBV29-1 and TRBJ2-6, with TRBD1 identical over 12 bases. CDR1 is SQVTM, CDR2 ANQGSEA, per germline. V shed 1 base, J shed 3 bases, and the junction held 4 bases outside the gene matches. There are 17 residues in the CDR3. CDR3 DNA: TGCAGCGTTGAAGCGGGACAGGGGGCTGGTGGGGCCAACGTCCTGACTTTC. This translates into CSVEAGQGAGGANVLTF.

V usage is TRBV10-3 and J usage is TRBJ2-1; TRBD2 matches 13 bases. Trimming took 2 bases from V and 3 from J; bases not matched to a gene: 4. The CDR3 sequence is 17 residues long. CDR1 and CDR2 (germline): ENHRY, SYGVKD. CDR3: CAISEGLAGDLYNEQFF. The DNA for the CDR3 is TGTGCCATCAGTGAGGGACTAGCGGGGGACCTCTACAATGAGCAGTTCTTC.